This is a list of T cell receptor beta chains from one sample in a study of T cells in Graves' hyperthyroidism and ophthalmopathy. TCRdb reprocessed the multiplex PCR reads via MiXCR and lists one record per CDR3 protein. The sample records roughly 420,000 distinct CDR3 sequences, 15% to 17% being singletons. Sequenced sample: blood. The receptor set was obtained from a woman between 18 and 29 years old with Graves' hyperthyroidism. CDR3s leave out the opening cysteine and the closing phenylalanine or tryptophan. Each record gives: CDR3 protein, CDR3 length, clone size, V gene, J gene. Clone size appears in some rows only: once, few, many, or a class for an expanded clone.

ASSLAGANEKLF	12	many	TRBV5-6	TRBJ1-4
ASSSEGLPGGEQY	13	many	TRBV7-3	TRBJ2-7
ASSYQAHEKLF	11	few	TRBV6-2/TRBV6-3	TRBJ1-4
ASGLVRSGGLAEDEQY	16	many	TRBV12-5	TRBJ2-7
ASSLATAFRDEQY	13	NA	TRBV7-2	TRBJ2-7
ASARTVLSNQPQH	13	few	TRBV2	TRBJ1-5
SAWTDYNEQF	10	NA	TRBV20-1	TRBJ2-1
ASSSFLGGLSYNEQF	15	many	TRBV12-3/TRBV12-4	TRBJ2-1
SGLGYQGSGEQY	12	many	TRBV29-1	TRBJ2-7
ASSLDLSHNYGYT	13	many	TRBV7-9	TRBJ1-2
ASSYPTGPIAYEQY	14	many	TRBV6-2/TRBV6-3	TRBJ2-7
ASSYSEGEQF	10	NA	TRBV12-3/TRBV12-4	TRBJ2-1
ASSPSSWSSYNEQF	14	many	TRBV11-2	TRBJ2-1
ASSLDRAYEQF	11	many	TRBV5-1	TRBJ2-1
ASSFDTRGEQY	11	many	TRBV2	TRBJ2-7
ASRRDYGYGYT	11	many	TRBV19	TRBJ1-2
ASSPTGYSNQPQH	13	many	TRBV5-1	TRBJ1-5
ASSHYPDRGSYEQY	14	many	TRBV5-1	TRBJ2-7
ASSSPGPTRKLF	12	many	TRBV6-1	TRBJ1-4
ASSRTVNTGELF	12	many	TRBV18	TRBJ2-2
ASSSPGTNGATDTQY	15	few	TRBV7-9	TRBJ2-3
SAGQGASEQY	10	NA	TRBV20-1	TRBJ2-7
ASRRRGRTGGEIETQY	16	few	TRBV11-2	TRBJ2-5